This TCR beta chain comes out of a study of CD8 T cells in Susac syndrome. With random hexamers, roughly 0.5 to 1 ug RNA was reverse transcribed. TCRdb itself ran the immunoSEQ multiplex PCR reads through MiXCR, one entry per CDR3 protein. The sample comprises 300,000 to 350,000 distinct CDR3 sequences, around 92% of which are singletons, and over 0.065% rests with the top ten. The CDR3 loop spans 14 amino acids. The germline CDR1 and CDR2 sequences are GTSNPN and SVGIG (reference sequence). V lost 3 bases to trimming and J lost 1 base, with 12 bases between them. This chain links TRBV30 with TRBJ1-1; weak D call: TRBD1 (5 bases). This receptor was taken from a human donor with multiple sclerosis. Sequenced material: CD4+ T cells from PBMCs. CDR3 in amino acids: CAWSEGLRNTEAFF. For the CDR3, the DNA is TGTGCCTGGAGCGAGGGACTGAGGAACACTGAAGCTTTCTTT.